This TCR beta chain stems from a study of T cells in localized non-small cell lung cancer. TCRdb's table, derived via immunoSEQ multiplex PCR, lists solely in-frame clones and lacks some. The table includes about 7,000 clones, approximately 46% detected once. Germline CDR1 and CDR2: MDHEN and SYDVKM. The CDR3 sequence is 14 residues long. J was trimmed by 8 bases and V by 4 bases; bases with no gene match: 4. Whole-study results and caveats: Adjacent uninvolved lung tissue had the highest T cell clonality, exceeding tumor. Greater T cell density in blood accompanied longer overall survival.

As regards this clone: Its antigen is not known.

The starting material was lymph node tissue, obtained before any cancer treatment. J is TRBJ2-2 and V is TRBV28; 10 nucleotides match TRBD2. The sequence derives from an older female donor with stage I lung adenocarcinoma. CDR3: CASSSSGRDGELFF. The CDR3 coding sequence is TGTGCCAGCAGTTCTAGCGGGAGAGATGGGGAGCTGTTTTTT.